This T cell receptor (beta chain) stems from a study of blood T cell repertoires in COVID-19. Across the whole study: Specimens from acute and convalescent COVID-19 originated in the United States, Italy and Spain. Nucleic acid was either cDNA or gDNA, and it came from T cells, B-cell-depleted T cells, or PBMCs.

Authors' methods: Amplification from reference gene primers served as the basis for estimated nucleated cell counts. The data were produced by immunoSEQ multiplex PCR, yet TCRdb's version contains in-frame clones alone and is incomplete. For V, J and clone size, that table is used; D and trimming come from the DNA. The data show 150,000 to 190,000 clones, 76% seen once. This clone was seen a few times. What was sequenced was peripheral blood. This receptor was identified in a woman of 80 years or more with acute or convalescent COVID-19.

DNA for the CDR3: TGTGCCAGCAGCTTAGTACAGGGGGTAGACGGCTACACCTTC. This gives the protein CASSLVQGVDGYTF. The rearrangement joins TRBV7-9 to TRBJ1-2; 8 bases match TRBD1. The length of the CDR3 is 14 residues. Trimming cost V 1 base and J 8 bases; bases outside gene matches: 6. Germline assignment: CDR1 SEHNR and CDR2 FQNEAQ (reference sequence). The variable domain in full, completed from reference TRBV7-9 and TRBJ1-2, reads DTGVSQNPRHKITKRGQNVTFRCDPISEHNRLYWYRQTLGQGPEFLTYFQNEAQLEKSRLLSDRFSAERPKGSFSTLEIQRTEQGDSAMYLCASSLVQGVDGYTFGSGTRLTVV.